The 4 T cell receptor beta chains given below trace back to one sample, sequenced in a study of regulatory T cells in long-lasting Graves disease. CDR3-region Arm-PCR and iRepertoire HTBI primers produced the TCR beta libraries. TCRdb ran MiXCR on the multiplex PCR reads and lists one entry per CDR3 protein. The sample records a few hundred thousand distinct CDR3 sequences, 20% to 25% being singletons. Time point meaning: persistent/refractory GD, antithyroid drugs over 5 years with positive TRAb. PBMC-extracted RNA yielded the TCR library. Sequenced material: peripheral blood mononuclear cells (PBMCs), taken when the disease was refractory, from a patient treated with antithyroid drugs. All receptors derive from a female donor with Graves disease.

This clonotype has more than one count but fewer than ten. The V and J genes are TRBV20-1 and TRBJ2-7, with a weak D call TRBD1 (5 bases). This CDR3 has 16 residues. V was cut by 2 bases and J by 0 bases, with 17 bases left in between. Germline CDR1 reads DFQATT; CDR2 reads SNEGSKA (reference sequence). The CDR3 protein is CSARRTTGHSSYEQYF. CDR3 in DNA: TGCAGTGCTAGACGTACCACAGGTCACTCCTCCTACGAGCAGTACTTC.

This clonotype came up many times. The V and J genes are TRBV27 and TRBJ1-5; TRBD1 matches 7 bases. The CDR3 consists of 16 residues. CDR1 MNHEY and CDR2 SMNVEV come from the germline V gene (reference sequence). The V segment lost 5 bases and the J segment 4 bases; nucleotides outside the gene matches: 11. The CDR3 bases are TGTGCCAGCAGTCCTACCTCGACAGGGAAGAATCAGCCCCAGCATTTT. Translating gives CASSPTSTGKNQPQHF.

This clonotype was counted ten times or more. V and J are TRBV28 and TRBJ1-5, with D perhaps TRBD1 (5 bases). The CDR3 has 18 residues. Trimming left V 7 bases short and J 2 bases short, with 24 bases between. Looked up from germline, CDR1 is MDHEN and CDR2 is SYDVKM. The CDR3 nucleotides read TGTGCCAGCATCAACCGAGGGATAAGTTTGGGGGGCAATCAGCCCCAGCATTTT. Its protein is CASINRGISLGGNQPQHF.

A remark on this clonotype: Sequence at one end of the junction differs from germline and may be a read error. This chain uses TRBV5-6 with TRBJ1-4; no definite D call. The germline V gene has CDR1 SGHDT and CDR2 YYEEEE. The length of the CDR3 is 17 residues. The CDR3 spells CASSLAAGLATNEKLLF. CDR3 coding DNA: TGTGCCAGCAGCTTGGCGGCGGGTCTCGCAACTAATGAAAAACTGCTTTTT.